These 26 T cell receptor beta chains were all obtained from the same sample, sequenced in a study of T cell responses to AZD1222 COVID-19 vaccine. The data were produced by immunoSEQ multiplex PCR, yet TCRdb's version contains in-frame clones alone and is incomplete. The sample yields fewer than 150,000 clones, around 90% seen once. Specimen: peripheral blood, collected on day 0 of AZD1222 vaccination. The receptors were gathered from an adult in good health.

The J gene is TRBJ2-7, the V gene TRBV18; 14 bases match TRBD2. Germline V lookup: CDR1 KGHSH, CDR2 LQKENI. V lost 1 base and J lost 0; bases outside the gene matches: 8. This CDR3 contains 19 residues. The CDR3 sequence is CASSPLGTSGSSLSYEQYF. For the CDR3, the DNA is TGTGCCAGCTCACCACTAGGGACTAGCGGGAGCTCCCTCTCCTACGAGCAGTACTTC.

The V call is TRBV7-3, the J call TRBJ2-5; D may be TRBD2 (6 bases). Germline CDR1 is SGHTA and CDR2 is FQGTGA. The CDR3 has 13 amino acids. The V end lost 3 bases, the J end lost 5 bases, and 10 bases lay between the germline ends. The CDR3 is CASSFAGGETQYF. For the CDR3, the DNA is TGTGCCAGCAGCTTCGCTGGGGGGGAGACCCAGTACTTC. The variable domain in full, completed from reference TRBV7-3 and TRBJ2-5, reads GAGVSQTPSNKVTEKGKYVELRCDPISGHTALYWYRQSLGQGPEFLIYFQGTGAADDSGLPNDRFFAVRPEGSVSTLKIQRTERGDSAVYLCASSFAGGETQYFGPGTRLLVL.

The V and J genes are TRBV7-8 and TRBJ2-7; D call uncertain. The ends were cut back, 5 bases at V and 3 bases at J, with 14 bases in the middle. The CDR3 is made up of 14 amino acids. Germline lookup yields CDR1 SGHVS and CDR2 FQNEAQ. The CDR3 region is CASSRGGSIYEQYF. CDR3 in DNA: TGTGCCAGCAGCCGAGGTGGGTCTATCTACGAGCAGTACTTC.

This clone turned up a few times. This chain links TRBV4-2 with TRBJ2-6; D is ambiguous. The V end was cut by 7 bases, the J end by 3 bases, with 16 bases between. Germline-derived CDR1 and CDR2 are LGHNA and YNFKEQ. This CDR3 is 16 amino acids long. Here the CDR3 DNA reads TGTGCCAGCACCCCAAATGACCGGCGTGGGGCCAACGTCCTGACTTTC. It codes for CASTPNDRRGANVLTF.

The chain joins TRBV7-2 to TRBJ1-2, with 7 bases fitting TRBD1. The junction had 5 bases not matched to a gene; V was cut back by 1 base and J by 3 bases. This CDR3 is built from 15 residues. CDR1 is SGHTA and CDR2 is FQGNSA in the germline V gene. The chain's CDR3 is CASSLGGGRDYGYTF. CDR3 bases: TGTGCCAGCAGCTTAGGAGGGGGCAGAGACTATGGCTACACCTTC.

The chain carries TRBV7-8 and TRBJ1-2; 8 bases line up with TRBD1. Germline trimming cut 5 bases from V and 5 bases from J; bases unmatched to any gene: 4. CDR1 is SGHVS, CDR2 FQNEAQ, per germline. There are 13 residues in the CDR3. CDR3 sequence reads: CASSRQGTYGYTF. The CDR3 DNA sequence: TGTGCCAGCAGCCGACAGGGGACTTATGGCTACACCTTC.

The rearrangement uses TRBV7-9 and TRBJ2-1, with D possibly matching TRBD1 (5 bases). Germline V CDR1 and CDR2: SEHNR, FQNEAQ (reference sequence). The CDR3 has 15 amino acids. V shed 3 bases and J shed 0 bases, with 9 bases lying between them. The CDR3 is CASSFSDSSYNEQFF. The CDR3 nucleotides are TGTGCCAGCAGCTTCTCCGACAGCTCCTACAATGAGCAGTTCTTC.

This clone was picked up a small number of times. The J gene is TRBJ2-7, the V gene TRBV27, with 7 bases lining up with TRBD1. The J segment lost 5 bases and the V segment lost 3 bases, leaving 13 bases of the junction unmatched. This CDR3 region has 16 residues. Germline CDR1 is MNHEY and CDR2 is SMNVEV (reference sequence). The CDR3 bases are TGTGCCAGCAGTTTTTCAGGGGGAGTGTTGTCTCACGAGCAGTACTTC. Residues: CASSFSGGVLSHEQYF.

The chain is built from TRBV5-5 and TRBJ2-7; TRBD2 might be the D (5 bases). This CDR3 has 15 amino acids. Germline CDR1 SGHKS, CDR2 YYEKEE (reference sequence). V shed 3 bases and J shed 2 bases, with 15 bases lying between them. This CDR3 reads CASSSDRGFPYEQYF. The CDR3 DNA is TGTGCCAGCAGCTCAGACCGGGGATTCCCCTACGAGCAGTACTTC. The entire variable domain, with the rest obtained from reference TRBV5-5 and TRBJ2-7, is as follows: DAGVTQSPTHLIKTRGQQVTLRCSPISGHKSVSWYQQVLGQGPQFIFQYYEKEERGRGNFPDRFSARQFPNYSSELNVNALLLGDSALYLCASSSDRGFPYEQYFGPGTRLTVT.

This chain connects TRBV28 to TRBJ2-7; tentatively, D is TRBD1 (7 bases). The V and J ends lost 8 bases and 5 bases respectively, with 19 bases between them. This CDR3 is built from 14 residues. Germline V lookup: CDR1 MDHEN, CDR2 SYDVKM. CDR3 nucleotides: TGTGCCAGCGATATTTCAGGGGGGAAGGACGAGCAGTACTTC. This sequence encodes CASDISGGKDEQYF.

This chain uses TRBV4-2 with TRBJ1-1, with a tentative D call TRBD1 (5 bases). V shed 3 bases and J shed 0 bases, with 8 bases lying between them. Germline lookup yields CDR1 LGHNA and CDR2 YNFKEQ. The CDR3 has 14 amino acids. In DNA, the CDR3 is TGTGCCAGCAGCCAGACGACAGTGAACACTGAAGCTTTCTTT. This sequence encodes CASSQTTVNTEAFF.

V gene TRBV30 combines with J gene TRBJ1-2; TRBD1 matches at 7 bases. The CDR3 length is 11 residues. Losses at the gene ends were 4 bases for V and 8 bases for J; bases not matched to a gene: 4. Germline loops: CDR1 GTSNPN, CDR2 SVGIG (reference sequence). In DNA form, the CDR3 reads TGTGCCTGGAAGGGGGCGGGGGGCTACACCTTC. Translated, it gives CAWKGAGGYTF.

The chain links TRBV5-4 to TRBJ1-3; D perhaps matches TRBD1 (6 bases). Between the trimmed V and J ends, which lost 1 base and 1 base, there was a span of 6 bases. This CDR3 has 14 residues. Germline CDR1 reads SGHNT; CDR2 reads YYREEE (reference sequence). CDR3 in amino acids: CASSLTGSGNTIYF. For the CDR3, the DNA is TGTGCCAGCAGCTTGACAGGGTCTGGAAACACCATATATTTT.

V is TRBV6-6 and J is TRBJ2-7; 14 nucleotides align to TRBD2. Per germline, CDR1 MNHNY and CDR2 SVGAGI (reference sequence). The CDR3 extends over 15 amino acids. V was pared by 5 bases and J by 5 bases, with 5 bases of the junction left unmatched. The DNA for the CDR3 is TGTGCCAGCAGTATGGGACTAGCGGGAGCAGACGAGCAGTACTTC. Protein: CASSMGLAGADEQYF.

The rearrangement joins TRBV7-2 to TRBJ1-3; 8 bases align to TRBD1. CDR3 length: 15 residues. Germline CDR1 reads SGHTA; CDR2 reads FQGNSA. J gave up 2 bases and V 5 bases, and 5 bases lay outside the gene matches. CDR3 sequence reads: CASSPRTGTGNTIYF. CDR3 DNA sequence: TGTGCCAGCAGCCCGAGGACAGGGACTGGAAACACCATATATTTT.

The chain joins TRBV28 to TRBJ1-2; 8 bases agree with TRBD1. The CDR3 runs to 15 residues. V shed 3 bases, J shed 4 bases, and the junction held 7 bases outside the gene matches. Germline loops: CDR1 MDHEN, CDR2 SYDVKM. In nucleotides, the CDR3 is TGTGCCAGCAGTTTTTCAGGGGGCGGCCCCTATGGCTACACCTTC. Amino acid sequence: CASSFSGGGPYGYTF.

The chain employs TRBV6-1 and TRBJ1-5; D perhaps matches TRBD1 (5 bases). V was clipped by 1 base and J by 3 bases, with 13 bases between them. The V gene's germline CDR1 is MNHNS and CDR2 SASEGT. This CDR3 has 16 amino acids. CDR3 nucleotides: TGTGCCAGCAGTGAAGTGGGGGGGGACCCCAATCAGCCCCAGCATTTT. This encodes CASSEVGGDPNQPQHF.

The CDR3 DNA sequence: TGTGCCAGCAGCCGACAGGGGCTATCCTACGAGCAGTACTTC. It translates to CASSRQGLSYEQYF. The V gene is TRBV5-4, the J gene TRBJ2-7; 8 bases line up with TRBD1. Looked up from germline, CDR1 is SGHNT and CDR2 is YYREEE (reference sequence). This CDR3 spans 14 amino acids. The V gene end was trimmed by 4 bases and the J gene end by 1 base; junction bases not matched to a gene: 4. Full variable domain (missing parts from reference TRBV5-4 and TRBJ2-7): ETGVTQSPTHLIKTRGQQVTLRCSSQSGHNTVSWYQQALGQGPQFIFQYYREEENGRGNFPPRFSGLQFPNYSSELNVNALELDDSALYLCASSRQGLSYEQYFGPGTRLTVT.

The genes are TRBV6-5 and TRBJ2-1; a weak D match, TRBD1 (5 bases). Germline V gene data show CDR1 as MNHEY and CDR2 as SVGAGI. The CDR3 contains 16 residues. Trimming stripped 2 bases from V and 3 bases from J, with 14 bases between. The CDR3 is CASSYVSQGFYNEQFF. The CDR3, as DNA: TGTGCCAGCAGTTACGTTAGTCAGGGTTTCTACAATGAGCAGTTCTTC.

V is TRBV5-4 and J is TRBJ2-1; 7 positions agree with TRBD2. CDR1 is SGHNT and CDR2 is YYREEE in the germline V gene (reference sequence). The ends lost 6 bases at V and 2 bases at J; junction bases unmatched: 8. The length of the CDR3 is 15 residues. As DNA, the CDR3 is TGTGCCAGCATCCAAGGCGGGAGCCCCTACAATGAGCAGTTCTTC. Translation: CASIQGGSPYNEQFF.

As regards this clone: A read error is possible here, since a much larger clone lies one base away. This CDR3 reads CASSLTGGYTEAFF. The CDR3 DNA reads TGTGCCAGCAGCTTAACTGGGGGGTACACTGAAGCTTTCTTT. The V gene is TRBV7-9, the J gene TRBJ1-1, with a weak D call TRBD1 (5 bases). Germline V CDR1 and CDR2: SEHNR, FQNEAQ (reference sequence). CDR3 length equals 14 residues. V was cut by 2 bases and J by 3 bases, with 10 bases left in between. The full variable domain, in which reference TRBV7-9 and TRBJ1-1 provide the parts outside the CDR3, is DTGVSQNPRHKITKRGQNVTFRCDPISEHNRLYWYRQTLGQGPEFLTYFQNEAQLEKSRLLSDRFSAERPKGSFSTLEIQRTEQGDSAMYLCASSLTGGYTEAFFGQGTRLTVV.

This chain connects TRBV30 to TRBJ1-6, with D hard to call. The germline V gene has CDR1 GTSNPN and CDR2 SVGIG (reference sequence). V gave up 1 base and J gave up 10 bases, with 11 bases separating them. The CDR3 has 13 amino acids. For the CDR3, the DNA is TGTGCCTGGAGTGAACGAGGGATCTCACCCCTCCACTTT. It encodes CAWSERGISPLHF.

The gene calls are TRBV5-4 and TRBJ1-1; D uncertain. Germline CDR1 and CDR2: SGHNT and YYREEE (reference sequence). V lost 1 base, J lost 5 bases, and 9 bases lay in between. This CDR3 has 13 residues. CDR3 bases: TGTGCCAGCAGCTTGAACTCCGGGACTGAAGCTTTCTTT. It specifies CASSLNSGTEAFF.

V gene TRBV10-1 combines with J gene TRBJ2-5; D not certain. CDR3 length: 13 amino acids. Germline assignment: CDR1 WNHNN and CDR2 SYGVQD (reference sequence). V was pared by 2 bases and J by 0 bases, with 4 bases between. Here the CDR3 reads CASSEGHQETQYF. The CDR3 region has the DNA TGCGCCAGCAGTGAGGGACACCAAGAGACCCAGTACTTC.

The rearrangement joins TRBV29-1 to TRBJ2-1, with D perhaps being TRBD1 or TRBD2 (5 bases each). Germline V gene lookup returns CDR1 SQVTM and CDR2 ANQGSEA. The CDR3 runs 14 residues. Trimming shortened V by 0 bases and J by 14 bases, and 20 bases separated the two germline ends. CDR3 region: CSVEDLTQGAGEFF. The DNA of the CDR3 is TGCAGCGTTGAAGATCTTACCCAGGGCGCGGGCGAGTTCTTC.

The chain links TRBV2 to TRBJ2-1; TRBD2 matches 8 bases. Per germline, CDR1 SNHLY and CDR2 FYNNEI. The CDR3 runs to 15 residues. The V segment lost 6 bases and the J segment 3 bases; nucleotides outside the gene matches: 7. The CDR3 nucleotides are TGTGCCAGCAGCGAAACTAGCGGCCTCTACAATGAGCAGTTCTTC. It translates to CASSETSGLYNEQFF.